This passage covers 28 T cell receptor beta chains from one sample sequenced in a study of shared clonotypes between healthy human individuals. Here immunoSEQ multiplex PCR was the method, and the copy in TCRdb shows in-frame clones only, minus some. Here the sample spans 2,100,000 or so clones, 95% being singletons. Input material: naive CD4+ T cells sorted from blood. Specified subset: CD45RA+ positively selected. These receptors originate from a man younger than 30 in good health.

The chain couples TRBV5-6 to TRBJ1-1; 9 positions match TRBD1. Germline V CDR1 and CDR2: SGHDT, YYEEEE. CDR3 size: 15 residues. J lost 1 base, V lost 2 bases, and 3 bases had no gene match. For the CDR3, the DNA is TGTGCCAGCAGCTTCGGGGACAGGGCGAACACTGAAGCTTTCTTT. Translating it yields CASSFGDRANTEAFF.

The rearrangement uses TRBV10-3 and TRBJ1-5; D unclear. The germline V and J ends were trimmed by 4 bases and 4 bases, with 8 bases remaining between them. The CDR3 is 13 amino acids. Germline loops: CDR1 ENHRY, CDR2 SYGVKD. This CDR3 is CAISGLENQPQHF. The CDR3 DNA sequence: TGTGCCATCAGTGGATTGGAAAATCAGCCCCAGCATTTT.

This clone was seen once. The CDR3 region has the DNA TGTGCCAGCAGCTTACGAATCCGGACCACAAACTATGGCTACACCTTC. Protein product: CASSLRIRTTNYGYTF. The chain has TRBV7-2 and TRBJ1-2; no definite D call. The germline CDR1 and CDR2 sequences are SGHTA and FQGNSA. Trimming removed 2 bases at V and 2 bases at J, with 15 bases between. The CDR3 has 16 residues.

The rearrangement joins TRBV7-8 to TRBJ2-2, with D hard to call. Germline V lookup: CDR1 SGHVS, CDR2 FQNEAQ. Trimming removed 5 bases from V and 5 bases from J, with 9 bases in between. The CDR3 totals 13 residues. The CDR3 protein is CASSPSRTGELFF. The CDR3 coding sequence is TGTGCCAGCAGCCCCAGTCGTACCGGGGAGCTGTTTTTT.

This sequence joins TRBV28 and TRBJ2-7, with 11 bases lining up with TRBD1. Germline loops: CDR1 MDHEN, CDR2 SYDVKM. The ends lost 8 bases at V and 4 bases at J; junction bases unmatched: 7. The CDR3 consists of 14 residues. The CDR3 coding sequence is TGTGCCAGCTACGGGACAGGGGGTTTTTACGAGCAGTACTTC. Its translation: CASYGTGGFYEQYF.

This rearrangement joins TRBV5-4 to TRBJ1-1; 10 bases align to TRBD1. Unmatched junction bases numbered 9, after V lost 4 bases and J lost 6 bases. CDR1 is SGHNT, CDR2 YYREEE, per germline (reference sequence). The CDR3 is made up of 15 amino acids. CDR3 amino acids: CASSPTGGSFAEAFF. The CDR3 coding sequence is TGTGCCAGCAGCCCGACAGGGGGCTCTTTCGCTGAAGCTTTCTTT. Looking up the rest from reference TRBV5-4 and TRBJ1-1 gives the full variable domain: ETGVTQSPTHLIKTRGQQVTLRCSSQSGHNTVSWYQQALGQGPQFIFQYYREEENGRGNFPPRFSGLQFPNYSSELNVNALELDDSALYLCASSPTGGSFAEAFFGQGTRLTVV.

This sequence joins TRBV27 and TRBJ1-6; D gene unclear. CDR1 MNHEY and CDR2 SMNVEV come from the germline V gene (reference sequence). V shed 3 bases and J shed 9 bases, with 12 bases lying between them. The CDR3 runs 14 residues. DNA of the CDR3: TGTGCCAGCAGTTTCGCGGCAGGTGGTTCACCCCTCCACTTT. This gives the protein CASSFAAGGSPLHF.

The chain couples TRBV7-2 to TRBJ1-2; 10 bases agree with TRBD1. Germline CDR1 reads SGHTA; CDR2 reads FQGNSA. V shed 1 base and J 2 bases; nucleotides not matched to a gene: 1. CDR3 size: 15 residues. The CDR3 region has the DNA TGTGCCAGCAGCTTAGGGACAGGGGGGAACTATGGCTACACCTTC. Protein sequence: CASSLGTGGNYGYTF.

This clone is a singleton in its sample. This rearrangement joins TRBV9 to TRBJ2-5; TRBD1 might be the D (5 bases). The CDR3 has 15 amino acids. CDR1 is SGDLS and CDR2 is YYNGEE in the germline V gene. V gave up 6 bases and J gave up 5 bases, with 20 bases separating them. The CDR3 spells CASTHGAATSETQYF. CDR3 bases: TGTGCCAGCACCCATGGGGCAGCCACCTCGGAGACCCAGTACTTC.

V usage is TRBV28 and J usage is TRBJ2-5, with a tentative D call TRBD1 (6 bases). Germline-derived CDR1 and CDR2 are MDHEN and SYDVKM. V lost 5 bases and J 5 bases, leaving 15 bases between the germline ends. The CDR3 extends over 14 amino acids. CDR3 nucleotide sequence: TGTGCCAGCAGTCCTATAAGAGACAGGGAGACCCAGTACTTC. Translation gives CASSPIRDRETQYF.

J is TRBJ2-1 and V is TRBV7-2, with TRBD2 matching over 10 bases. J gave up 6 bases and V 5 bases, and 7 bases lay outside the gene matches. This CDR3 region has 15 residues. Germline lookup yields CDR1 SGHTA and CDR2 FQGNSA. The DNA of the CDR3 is TGTGCCAGCAGCACAAGCGGGACTAGCGCCAATGAGCAGTTCTTC. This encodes CASSTSGTSANEQFF.

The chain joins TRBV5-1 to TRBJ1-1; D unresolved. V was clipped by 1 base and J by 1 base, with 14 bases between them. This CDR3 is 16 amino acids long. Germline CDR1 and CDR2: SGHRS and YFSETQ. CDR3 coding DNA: TGCGCCAGCAGCTTGAAGGGAACGGTGAAGAACACTGAAGCTTTCTTT. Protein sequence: CASSLKGTVKNTEAFF.

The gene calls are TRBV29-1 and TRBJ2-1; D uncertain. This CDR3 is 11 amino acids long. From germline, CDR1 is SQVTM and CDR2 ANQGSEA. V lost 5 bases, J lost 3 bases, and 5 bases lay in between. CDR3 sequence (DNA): TGCAGCGTTCAACGCTACAATGAGCAGTTCTTC. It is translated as CSVQRYNEQFF.

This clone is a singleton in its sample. The CDR3 DNA sequence: TGTGCCATCAGGCCGACTAGCGGGAGTGAAGAGACCCAGTACTTC. This sequence encodes CAIRPTSGSEETQYF. The chain recombines TRBV10-3 with TRBJ2-5; 12 bases are a match to TRBD2. This CDR3 contains 15 residues. J was trimmed by 3 bases and V by 6 bases; bases with no gene match: 5. Germline V gene lookup returns CDR1 ENHRY and CDR2 SYGVKD.

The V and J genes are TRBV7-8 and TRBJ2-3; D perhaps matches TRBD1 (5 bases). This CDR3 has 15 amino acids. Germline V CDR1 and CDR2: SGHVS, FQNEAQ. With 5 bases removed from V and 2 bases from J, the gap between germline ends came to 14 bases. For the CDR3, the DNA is TGTGCCAGCAGCCCCGAAGGGGTTCCCACAGATACGCAGTATTTT. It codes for CASSPEGVPTDTQYF.

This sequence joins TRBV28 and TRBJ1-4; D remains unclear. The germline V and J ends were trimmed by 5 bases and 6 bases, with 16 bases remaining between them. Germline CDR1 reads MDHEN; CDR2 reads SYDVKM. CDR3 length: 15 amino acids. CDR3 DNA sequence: TGTGCCAGCAGTGTCCTATGGGCCTTGGATGAAAAACTGTTTTTT. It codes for CASSVLWALDEKLFF.

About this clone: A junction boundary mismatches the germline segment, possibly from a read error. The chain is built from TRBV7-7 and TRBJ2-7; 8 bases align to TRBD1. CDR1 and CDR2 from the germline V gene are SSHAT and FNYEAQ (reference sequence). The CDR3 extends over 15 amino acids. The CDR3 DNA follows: TGTGCTAGCAGCTTCGGACAGGGCGAAACCTACGAGCAGTACTTC. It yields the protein CASSFGQGETYEQYF.

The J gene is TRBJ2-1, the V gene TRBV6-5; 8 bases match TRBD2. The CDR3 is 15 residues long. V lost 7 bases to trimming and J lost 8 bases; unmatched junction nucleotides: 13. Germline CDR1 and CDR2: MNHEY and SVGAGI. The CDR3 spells CASKIAGTPSDEQFF. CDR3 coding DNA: TGTGCCAGCAAGATAGCGGGAACCCCAAGCGATGAGCAGTTCTTC.

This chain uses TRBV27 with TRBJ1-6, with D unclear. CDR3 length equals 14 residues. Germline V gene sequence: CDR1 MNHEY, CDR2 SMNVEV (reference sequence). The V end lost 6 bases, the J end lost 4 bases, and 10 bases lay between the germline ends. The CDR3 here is CASRAQEYNSPLHF. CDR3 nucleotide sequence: TGTGCCAGCAGGGCCCAGGAGTATAATTCACCCCTCCACTTT.

For the CDR3, the DNA is TGTGCCAGCAGTGAAGTCGGGGTCCCGGGCGGCTACACCTTC. As protein: CASSEVGVPGGYTF. The genes are TRBV6-1 and TRBJ1-2, with D unclear. Deletions cut 1 base from V and 8 bases from J, with 14 bases between. Germline assignment: CDR1 MNHNS and CDR2 SASEGT. This CDR3 is built from 14 residues.

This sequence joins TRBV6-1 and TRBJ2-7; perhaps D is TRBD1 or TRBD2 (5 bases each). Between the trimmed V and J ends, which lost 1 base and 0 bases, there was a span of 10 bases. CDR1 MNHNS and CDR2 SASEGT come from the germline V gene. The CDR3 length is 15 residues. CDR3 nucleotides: TGTGCCAGCAGTGAAGATGAGAGGGGCTCCTACGAGCAGTACTTC. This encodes CASSEDERGSYEQYF.

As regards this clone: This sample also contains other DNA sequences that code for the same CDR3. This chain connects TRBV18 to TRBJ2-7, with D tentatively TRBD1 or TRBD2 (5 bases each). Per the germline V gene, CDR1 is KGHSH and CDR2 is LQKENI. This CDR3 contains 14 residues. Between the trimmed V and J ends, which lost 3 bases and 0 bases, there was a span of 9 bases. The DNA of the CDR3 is TGTGCCAGCTCACCTGGGACCAGCTCCTACGAGCAGTACTTC. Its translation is CASSPGTSSYEQYF.

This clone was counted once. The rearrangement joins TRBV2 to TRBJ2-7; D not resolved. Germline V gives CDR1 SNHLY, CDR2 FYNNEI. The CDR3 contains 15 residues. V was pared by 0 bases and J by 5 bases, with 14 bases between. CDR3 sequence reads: CASSEALVLGNEQYF. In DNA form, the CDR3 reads TGTGCCAGCAGTGAAGCGCTTGTTTTAGGAAACGAGCAGTACTTC.

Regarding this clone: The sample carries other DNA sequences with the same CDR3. CDR3 sequence reads: CASSEGQGGEKLFF. The CDR3 region has the DNA TGTGCCAGCAGTGAAGGACAGGGAGGTGAAAAACTGTTTTTT. The chain combines TRBV2 with TRBJ1-4; 7 nucleotides agree with TRBD1. Germline V lookup: CDR1 SNHLY, CDR2 FYNNEI. V was clipped by 1 base and J by 7 bases; unmatched bases: 3. The CDR3 has 14 amino acids. The variable domain in full, completed from reference TRBV2 and TRBJ1-4, reads EPEVTQTPSHQVTQMGQEVILRCVPISNHLYFYWYRQILGQKVEFLVSFYNNEISEKSEIFDDQFSVERPDGSNFTLKIRSTKLEDSAMYFCASSEGQGGEKLFFGSGTQLSVL.

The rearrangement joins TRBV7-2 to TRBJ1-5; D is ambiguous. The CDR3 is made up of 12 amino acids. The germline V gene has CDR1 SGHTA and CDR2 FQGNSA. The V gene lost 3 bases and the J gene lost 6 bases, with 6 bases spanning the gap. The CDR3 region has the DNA TGTGCCAGCAGCTTTGGGCTTCAGCCCCAGCATTTT. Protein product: CASSFGLQPQHF. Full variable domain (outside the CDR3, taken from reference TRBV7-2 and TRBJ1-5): GAGVSQSPSNKVTEKGKDVELRCDPISGHTALYWYRQSLGQGLEFLIYFQGNSAPDKSGLPSDRFSAERTGGSVSTLTIQRTQQEDSAVYLCASSFGLQPQHFGDGTRLSIL.

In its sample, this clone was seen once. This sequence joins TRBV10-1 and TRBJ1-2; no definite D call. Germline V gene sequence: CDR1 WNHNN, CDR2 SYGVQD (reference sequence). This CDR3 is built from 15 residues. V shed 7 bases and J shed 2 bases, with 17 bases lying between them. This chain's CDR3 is CASMGKRPSNYGYTF. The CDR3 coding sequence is TGCGCCAGCATGGGTAAGCGACCCAGCAACTATGGCTACACCTTC.

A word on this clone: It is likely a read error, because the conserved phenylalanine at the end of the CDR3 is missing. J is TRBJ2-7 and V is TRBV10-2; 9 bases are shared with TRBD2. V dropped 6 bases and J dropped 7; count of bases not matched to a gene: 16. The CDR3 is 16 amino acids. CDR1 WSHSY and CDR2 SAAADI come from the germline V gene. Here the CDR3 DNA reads TGCGCCAGCAGACCTTCGGGTAGCGGGAGTTTTCGAGAGCAGTACCTC. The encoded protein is CASRPSGSGSFREQYL.

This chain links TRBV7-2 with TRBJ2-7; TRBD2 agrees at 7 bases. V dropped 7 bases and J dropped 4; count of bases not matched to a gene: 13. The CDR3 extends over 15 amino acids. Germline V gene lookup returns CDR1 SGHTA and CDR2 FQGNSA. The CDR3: CASTRAQGGRYEQYF. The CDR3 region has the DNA TGTGCCAGCACCCGGGCCCAGGGCGGGAGATACGAGCAGTACTTC.